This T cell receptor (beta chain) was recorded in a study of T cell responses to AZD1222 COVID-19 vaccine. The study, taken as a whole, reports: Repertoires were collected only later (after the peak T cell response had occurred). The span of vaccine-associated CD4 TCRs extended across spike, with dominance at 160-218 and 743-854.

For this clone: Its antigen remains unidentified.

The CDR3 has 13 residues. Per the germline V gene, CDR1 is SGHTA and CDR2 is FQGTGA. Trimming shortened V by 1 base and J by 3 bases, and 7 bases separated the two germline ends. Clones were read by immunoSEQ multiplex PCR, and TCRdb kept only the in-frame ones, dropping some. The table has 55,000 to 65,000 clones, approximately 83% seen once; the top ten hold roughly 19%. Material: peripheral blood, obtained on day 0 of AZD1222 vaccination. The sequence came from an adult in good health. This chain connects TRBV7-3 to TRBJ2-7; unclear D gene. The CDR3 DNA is TGTGCCAGCAGCTTAATGGCCAGCTACGAGCAGTACTTC. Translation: CASSLMASYEQYF.